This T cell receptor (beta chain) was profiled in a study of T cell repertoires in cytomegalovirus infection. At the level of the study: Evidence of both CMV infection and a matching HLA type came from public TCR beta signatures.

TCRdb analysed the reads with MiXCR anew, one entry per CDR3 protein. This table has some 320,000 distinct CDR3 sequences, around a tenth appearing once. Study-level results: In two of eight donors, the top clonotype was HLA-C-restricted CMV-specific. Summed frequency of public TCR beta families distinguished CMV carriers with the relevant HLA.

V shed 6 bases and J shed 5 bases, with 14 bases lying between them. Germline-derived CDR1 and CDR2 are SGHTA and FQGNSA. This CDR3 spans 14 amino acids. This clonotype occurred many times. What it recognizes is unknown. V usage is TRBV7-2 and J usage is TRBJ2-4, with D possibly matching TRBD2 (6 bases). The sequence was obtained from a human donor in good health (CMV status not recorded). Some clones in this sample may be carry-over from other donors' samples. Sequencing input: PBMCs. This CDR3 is CASRPLRRENIQYF. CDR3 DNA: TGTGCCAGCAGACCGCTGAGGAGGGAAAACATTCAGTACTTC.